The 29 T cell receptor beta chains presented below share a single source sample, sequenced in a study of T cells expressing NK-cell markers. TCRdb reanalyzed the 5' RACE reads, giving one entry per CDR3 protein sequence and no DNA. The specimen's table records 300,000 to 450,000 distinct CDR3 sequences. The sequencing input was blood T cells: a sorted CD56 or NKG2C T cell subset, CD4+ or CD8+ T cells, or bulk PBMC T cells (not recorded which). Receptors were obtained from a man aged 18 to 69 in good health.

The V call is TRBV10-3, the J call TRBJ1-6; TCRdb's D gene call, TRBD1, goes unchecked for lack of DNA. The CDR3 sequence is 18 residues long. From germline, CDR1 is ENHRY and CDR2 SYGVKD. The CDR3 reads CAISAGQGALLWDSPLHF.

The chain's CDR3 is CASSRGASSYEQYF. The chain employs TRBV4-1 and TRBJ2-7; TCRdb's assignment of TRBD1 cannot be checked, as there is no DNA. CDR3 length: 14 amino acids. Germline CDR1 reads MGHRA; CDR2 reads YSYEKL.

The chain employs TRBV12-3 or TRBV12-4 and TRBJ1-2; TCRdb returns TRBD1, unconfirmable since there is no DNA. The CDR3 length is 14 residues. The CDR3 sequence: CASSPSGTGYGYTF.

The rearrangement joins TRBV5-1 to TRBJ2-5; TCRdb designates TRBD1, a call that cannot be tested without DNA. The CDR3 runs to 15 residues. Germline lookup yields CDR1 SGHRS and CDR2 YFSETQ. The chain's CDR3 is CASSLYERPKETQYF. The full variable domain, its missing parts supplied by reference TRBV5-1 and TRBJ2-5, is KAGVTQTPRYLIKTRGQQVTLSCSPISGHRSVSWYQQTPGQGLQFLFEYFSETQRNKGNFPGRFSGRQFSNSRSEMNVSTLELGDSALYLCASSLYERPKETQYFGPGTRLLVL.

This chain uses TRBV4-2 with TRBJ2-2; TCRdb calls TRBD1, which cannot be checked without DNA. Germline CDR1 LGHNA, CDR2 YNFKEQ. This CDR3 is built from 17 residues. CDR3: CASSQEVGDRAAGELFF.

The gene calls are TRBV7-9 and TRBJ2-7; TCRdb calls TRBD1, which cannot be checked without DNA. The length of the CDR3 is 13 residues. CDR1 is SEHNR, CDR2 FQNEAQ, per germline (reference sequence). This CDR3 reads CASSSRRGDEQYF.

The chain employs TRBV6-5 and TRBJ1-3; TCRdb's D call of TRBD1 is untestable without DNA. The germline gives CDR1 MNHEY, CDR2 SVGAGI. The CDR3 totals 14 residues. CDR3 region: CASSMDTIGNTIYF.

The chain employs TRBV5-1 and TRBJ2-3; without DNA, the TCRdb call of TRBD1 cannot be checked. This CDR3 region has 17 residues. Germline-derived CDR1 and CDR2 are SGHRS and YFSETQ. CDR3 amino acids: CASSLGPGQGGTDTQYF.

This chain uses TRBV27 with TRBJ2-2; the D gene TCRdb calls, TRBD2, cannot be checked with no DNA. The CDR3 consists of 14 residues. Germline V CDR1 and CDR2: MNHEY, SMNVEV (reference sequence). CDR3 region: CASSFGTGTGELFF.

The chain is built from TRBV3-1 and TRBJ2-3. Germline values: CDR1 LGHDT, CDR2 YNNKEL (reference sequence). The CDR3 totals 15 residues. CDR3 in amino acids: CASSRRRSSTDTQYF.

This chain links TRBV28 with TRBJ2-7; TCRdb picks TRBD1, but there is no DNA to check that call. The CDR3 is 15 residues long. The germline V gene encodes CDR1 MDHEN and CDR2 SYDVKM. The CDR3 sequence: CASSVSGKKGYEQYF.

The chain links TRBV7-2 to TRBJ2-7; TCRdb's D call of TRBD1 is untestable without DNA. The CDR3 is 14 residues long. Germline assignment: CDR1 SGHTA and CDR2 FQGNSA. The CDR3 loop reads CASSSDRGGYEQYF.

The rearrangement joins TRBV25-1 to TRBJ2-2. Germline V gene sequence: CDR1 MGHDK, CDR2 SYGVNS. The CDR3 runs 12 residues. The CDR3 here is CASSEFSGELFF.

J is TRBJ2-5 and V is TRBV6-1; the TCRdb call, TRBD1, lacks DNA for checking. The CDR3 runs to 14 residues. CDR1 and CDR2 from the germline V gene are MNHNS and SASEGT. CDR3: CASTRDHQGETQYF.

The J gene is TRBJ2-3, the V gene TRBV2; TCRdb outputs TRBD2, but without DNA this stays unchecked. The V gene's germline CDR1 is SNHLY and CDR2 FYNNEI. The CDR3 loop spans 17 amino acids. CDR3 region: CASSGPLGEPIEDTQYF. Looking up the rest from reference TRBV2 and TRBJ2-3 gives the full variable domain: EPEVTQTPSHQVTQMGQEVILRCVPISNHLYFYWYRQILGQKVEFLVSFYNNEISEKSEIFDDQFSVERPDGSNFTLKIRSTKLEDSAMYFCASSGPLGEPIEDTQYFGPGTRLTVL.

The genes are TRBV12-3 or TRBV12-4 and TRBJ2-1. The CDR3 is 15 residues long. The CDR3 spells CASSLWGRSYNEQFF.

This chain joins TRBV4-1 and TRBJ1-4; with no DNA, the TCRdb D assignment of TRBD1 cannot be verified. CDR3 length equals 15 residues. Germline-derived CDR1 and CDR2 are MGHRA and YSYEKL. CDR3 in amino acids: CASSLSAGANEKLFF.

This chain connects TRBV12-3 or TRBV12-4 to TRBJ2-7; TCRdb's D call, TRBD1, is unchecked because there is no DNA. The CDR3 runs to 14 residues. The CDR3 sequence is CASSQGQGSYEQYF.

The CDR3 region is CASSHGTGARADTQYF. V usage is TRBV7-2 and J usage is TRBJ2-3; the TCRdb call, TRBD1, lacks DNA for checking. Germline V gives CDR1 SGHTA, CDR2 FQGNSA. CDR3 length: 16 amino acids.

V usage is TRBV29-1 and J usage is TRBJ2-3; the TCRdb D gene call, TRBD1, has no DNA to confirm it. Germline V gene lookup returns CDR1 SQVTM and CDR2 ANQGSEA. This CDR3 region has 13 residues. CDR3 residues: CSVFGGGVDTQYF.

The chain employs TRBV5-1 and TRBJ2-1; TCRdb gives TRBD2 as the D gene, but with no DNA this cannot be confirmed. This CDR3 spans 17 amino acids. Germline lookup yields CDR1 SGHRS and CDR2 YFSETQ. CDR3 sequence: CASSLVAGGSSYNEQFF.

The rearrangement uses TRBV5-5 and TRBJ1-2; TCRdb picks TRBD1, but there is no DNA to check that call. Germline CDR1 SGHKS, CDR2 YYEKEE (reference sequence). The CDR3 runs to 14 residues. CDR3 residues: CASSSTGVYAGYTF.

CDR3 amino acids: CSVAETGATTNYGYTF. The chain uses TRBV29-1 and TRBJ1-2; checking the TCRdb D call of TRBD1 is not possible without DNA. Looked up from germline, CDR1 is SQVTM and CDR2 is ANQGSEA. The length of the CDR3 is 16 residues.

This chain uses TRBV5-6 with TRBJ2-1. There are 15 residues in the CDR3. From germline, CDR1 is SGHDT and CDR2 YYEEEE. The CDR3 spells CASSFSYRHFFEQFF.

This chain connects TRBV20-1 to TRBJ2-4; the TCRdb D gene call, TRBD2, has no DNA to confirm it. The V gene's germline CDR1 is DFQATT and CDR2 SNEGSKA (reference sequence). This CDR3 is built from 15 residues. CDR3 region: CSALLAELAKNIQYF.

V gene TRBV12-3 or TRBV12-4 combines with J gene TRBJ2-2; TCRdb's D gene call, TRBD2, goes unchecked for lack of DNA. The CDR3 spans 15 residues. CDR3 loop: CASSLRGTRPGELFF.

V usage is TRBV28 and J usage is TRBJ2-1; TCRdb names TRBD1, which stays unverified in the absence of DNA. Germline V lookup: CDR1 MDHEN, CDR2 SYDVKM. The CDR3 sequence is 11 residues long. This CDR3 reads CASDTGGVGFF.

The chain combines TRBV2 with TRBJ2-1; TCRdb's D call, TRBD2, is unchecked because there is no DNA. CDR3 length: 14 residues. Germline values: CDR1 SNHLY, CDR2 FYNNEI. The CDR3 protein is CASAGGQAYNEQFF.

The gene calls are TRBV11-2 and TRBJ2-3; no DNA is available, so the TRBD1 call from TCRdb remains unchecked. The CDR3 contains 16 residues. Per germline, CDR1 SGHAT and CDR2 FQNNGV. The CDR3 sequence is CASSSARGYGTDTQYF. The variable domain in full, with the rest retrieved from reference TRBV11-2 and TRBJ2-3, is EAGVAQSPRYKIIEKRQSVAFWCNPISGHATLYWYQQILGQGPKLLIQFQNNGVVDDSQLPKDRFSAERLKGVDSTLKIQPAKLEDSAVYLCASSSARGYGTDTQYFGPGTRLTVL.